The present T cell receptor (beta chain) was sequenced within a study of CD8+ T cells in alopecia areata. Whole-study results and caveats: Persistence in scalp and blood during tofacitinib was observed for many expanded lesional clones. Given one nonresponder, whether baseline CD8+ expansion relates to response remains uncertain.

As regards this clone: Its target is not known. The same CDR3 is also encoded by other DNA sequences in this sample.

As to treatment: oral pan-JAK inhibitor, 5-10 mg twice daily. Extracted from the samples, RNA was reverse transcribed into cDNA to serve as the sequencing template. TCRdb's table, derived via immunoSEQ multiplex PCR, lists solely in-frame clones and lacks some. This sample has more than 200,000 clones, with approximately 47% found just once. Germline V gives CDR1 SQVTM, CDR2 ANQGSEA. The V end lost 7 bases, the J end lost 6 bases, and 15 bases lay between the germline ends. This CDR3 has 13 amino acids. The material sequenced was CD4+ T cells sorted from blood, taken at roughly week 38, from a patient treated with tofacitinib. The rearrangement links TRBV29-1 to TRBJ2-2; possible D gene TRBD1, 8 bases. This TCR came from a human donor with alopecia areata. CDR3 loop: CSAGQGGAGELFF. The CDR3 DNA sequence: TGCAGCGCAGGACAGGGAGGGGCCGGGGAGCTGTTTTTT.